This TCR beta chain was found in a study of blood T cell repertoires in COVID-19. Background on the study: Acute and convalescent COVID-19 specimens originated in the United States, Italy and Spain. T cells, B-cell-depleted T cells, or PBMCs provided the cDNA or gDNA that served as material.

Authors' processing steps: Reference gene primer amplification in the assay estimated nucleated cell counts. Libraries were prepared by immunoSEQ multiplex PCR; TCRdb keeps only in-frame clonotypes and omits some of them. V, J and clone size derive from that table, while D and trimming were established from the DNA sequence. Of about 260,000 clones listed, 75% to 90% are singletons. The sequenced material came from peripheral blood. The source of this sequence is a young man with active or convalescent COVID-19.

CDR3 region: CASSLAGGDQPQHF. For the CDR3, the DNA is TGTGCCAGCAGCTTAGCAGGGGGCGATCAGCCCCAGCATTTT. The genes are TRBV7-9 and TRBJ1-5; 7 nucleotides match TRBD1. Germline V gene lookup returns CDR1 SEHNR and CDR2 FQNEAQ (reference sequence). After removal of 0 bases from V and 5 bases from J, the junction contained 1 base not matched to a gene. The CDR3 consists of 14 residues.